The 15 T cell receptor beta chains given below trace back to one sample, sequenced in a study of Graves' ophthalmopathy and Graves' hyperthyroidism. Amplifying from RNA transcripts, the study obtained TCR beta CDR3 regions. RT-PCR in the first round used HTBI primers; a second-round multiplex PCR followed. One entry per CDR3 protein results from TCRdb running MiXCR on the multiplex PCR reads. The table records approximately 700,000 distinct CDR3 sequences, 35% to 50% of them present only once. Sequencing was done on a sample of peripheral blood. Receptors were obtained from an adult man with Graves' ophthalmopathy.

In this sample, this clonotype turned up a few times. This chain connects TRBV5-1 to TRBJ1-2, with a possible D match to TRBD1 (6 bases). Germline lookup yields CDR1 SGHRS and CDR2 YFSETQ. This CDR3 region has 13 residues. V was clipped by 3 bases and J by 7 bases, with 13 bases between them. The CDR3 loop is CASSSGGPSGYTF. The CDR3 DNA is TGCGCCAGCAGCTCTGGGGGGCCGAGTGGCTACACCTTC.

This clonotype was observed many times. The chain is built from TRBV7-6 and TRBJ1-1; D is unclear. This CDR3 is built from 15 residues. The V and J ends lost 5 bases and 5 bases respectively, with 18 bases between them. Germline CDR1 reads SGHVS; CDR2 reads FNYEAQ. This CDR3 is CASSLSARIPTEAFF. The CDR3 DNA follows: TGTGCCAGCAGCCTCTCCGCGAGGATACCGACTGAAGCTTTCTTT. The whole variable domain, filled in from reference TRBV7-6 and TRBJ1-1, reads GAGVSQSPRYKVTKRGQDVALRCDPISGHVSLYWYRQALGQGPEFLTYFNYEAQQDKSGLPNDRFSAERPEGSISTLTIQRTEQRDSAMYRCASSLSARIPTEAFFGQGTRLTVV.

A note on this clonotype: This sequence may be a read error, since a much larger clone differs from it by one base. The genes are TRBV10-3 and TRBJ2-7, with TRBD2 identical over 15 bases. CDR1 is ENHRY, CDR2 SYGVKD, per germline. The length of the CDR3 is 17 residues. The CDR3 nucleotides read TGTACCATCAGTGACCCGGGACTAGCGGGAGGCACCTACGAGCAGTACTTC. Translated, it gives CTISDPGLAGGTYEQYF.

This clonotype has more than one count but fewer than ten. This chain uses TRBV5-4 with TRBJ1-1; 8 nucleotides align to TRBD1. The CDR3 extends over 13 amino acids. CDR1 and CDR2 (germline): SGHNT, YYREEE (reference sequence). With V trimmed by 4 bases and J by 5 bases, 4 bases remained unmatched. CDR3 amino acids: CASSIQGDTEAFF. The CDR3 nucleotides are TGTGCCAGCAGCATACAGGGGGATACTGAAGCTTTCTTT.

The rearrangement uses TRBV6-5 and TRBJ2-7; perhaps TRBD1 as D (6 bases). Germline V gene sequence: CDR1 MNHEY, CDR2 SVGAGI. V was clipped by 5 bases and J by 6 bases, with 8 bases between them. The CDR3 totals 11 residues. Written as DNA, the CDR3 is TGTGCCAGCAGTCGCAGGGGCGAGCAGTACTTC. Translated, it gives CASSRRGEQYF.

This clonotype was seen many times. The chain couples TRBV25-1 to TRBJ1-2, with 11 bases identical to TRBD1. The V gene's germline CDR1 is MGHDK and CDR2 SYGVNS. The CDR3 has 12 amino acids. The CDR3 here is CTRTGGSYGYTF. The CDR3 DNA reads TGTACCCGGACAGGGGGCAGTTACGGCTACACCTTC.

This clonotype occurred a few times. This chain joins TRBV7-2 and TRBJ1-3; D call uncertain. Trimming stripped 5 bases from V and 4 bases from J, with 12 bases between. The CDR3 is 14 amino acids. Germline V CDR1 and CDR2: SGHTA, FQGNSA. This CDR3 reads CASSPRALGNTIYF. The CDR3 DNA reads TGTGCCAGCAGCCCCCGGGCCCTCGGAAACACCATATATTTT.

The chain joins TRBV7-9 to TRBJ1-1; the D is unclear. Germline assignment: CDR1 SEHNR and CDR2 FQNEAQ (reference sequence). This CDR3 is built from 14 residues. Trimming cost V 3 bases and J 5 bases, with 13 bases left between them. The CDR3 is CASSLERRGTEAFF. The CDR3 DNA reads as TGTGCCAGCAGCTTGGAGCGTCGGGGAACTGAAGCTTTCTTT.

This chain connects TRBV11-2 to TRBJ1-1; D is unresolved. Germline assignment: CDR1 SGHAT and CDR2 FQNNGV. V gave up 4 bases and J gave up 0 bases, with 12 bases separating them. The CDR3 consists of 15 residues. The CDR3 loop reads CASSWELNMNTEAFF. For the CDR3, the DNA is TGTGCCAGCAGCTGGGAACTAAACATGAACACTGAAGCTTTCTTT. The full variable domain, in which reference TRBV11-2 and TRBJ1-1 provide the parts outside the CDR3, is EAGVAQSPRYKIIEKRQSVAFWCNPISGHATLYWYQQILGQGPKLLIQFQNNGVVDDSQLPKDRFSAERLKGVDSTLKIQPAKLEDSAVYLCASSWELNMNTEAFFGQGTRLTVV.

The chain carries TRBV3-1 and TRBJ1-2; D is unclear. Germline CDR1 is LGHDT and CDR2 is YNNKEL (reference sequence). Trimming cost V 0 bases and J 8 bases, with 10 bases left between them. This CDR3 comprises 13 residues. CDR3 in amino acids: CASSQESLRGYTF. In nucleotides, the CDR3 is TGTGCCAGCAGCCAAGAGAGTCTGCGGGGCTACACCTTC. The full variable domain, in which reference TRBV3-1 and TRBJ1-2 provide the parts outside the CDR3, is DTAVSQTPKYLVTQMGNDKSIKCEQNLGHDTMYWYKQDSKKFLKIMFSYNNKELIINETVPNRFSPKSPDKAHLNLHINSLELGDSAVYFCASSQESLRGYTFGSGTRLTVV.

To note about this clonotype: One end of the junction does not line up with germline, which may come from a read error. The rearrangement uses TRBV10-3 and TRBJ1-2; no definite D call. This CDR3 is 15 amino acids long. CDR1 is ENHRY, CDR2 SYGVKD, per germline. CDR3 sequence reads: CASSYSGIINYGYTF. The CDR3 DNA reads as TGTGCCAGCAGTTACTCCGGGATAATCAACTATGGCTACACCTTC.

The J gene is TRBJ2-7, the V gene TRBV10-3; D might be TRBD1 or TRBD2, each matching 5 bases. CDR1 ENHRY and CDR2 SYGVKD come from the germline V gene. The ends were cut back, 10 bases at V and 1 base at J, with 14 bases in the middle. This CDR3 comprises 13 residues. For the CDR3, the DNA is TGTGCCACGTTGGGGGACGGTTCCTACGAGCAGTACTTC. Protein sequence: CATLGDGSYEQYF.

The chain couples TRBV19 to TRBJ2-7; the match to TRBD1 covers 9 bases. After removal of 3 bases from V and 7 bases from J, the junction contained 4 bases not matched to a gene. Germline V gives CDR1 LNHDA, CDR2 SQIVND (reference sequence). The CDR3 runs 13 residues. The CDR3 DNA reads TGTGCCAGTAGTATTCTACAGGGGGCTGAGCAGTACTTC. Its protein is CASSILQGAEQYF.

The chain employs TRBV25-1 and TRBJ2-2; either TRBD1 or TRBD2 may supply D (5 bases each). Germline assignment: CDR1 MGHDK and CDR2 SYGVNS. This CDR3 has 17 residues. The V gene lost 4 bases and the J gene lost 6 bases, with 21 bases spanning the gap. The CDR3 bases are TGTGCCAGCAGTGCCTCCGGGACCCGACATTACGCCGGGGAGCTGTTTTTT. As protein: CASSASGTRHYAGELFF.

J is TRBJ2-7 and V is TRBV7-9; 9 nucleotides line up with TRBD1. Per the germline V gene, CDR1 is SEHNR and CDR2 is FQNEAQ (reference sequence). This CDR3 has 15 residues. Unmatched junction bases numbered 5, after V lost 4 bases and J lost 1 base. Here the CDR3 DNA reads TGTGCCAGCAGCTCGGACAGGGGAGAATCCTACGAGCAGTACTTC. Its translation: CASSSDRGESYEQYF.